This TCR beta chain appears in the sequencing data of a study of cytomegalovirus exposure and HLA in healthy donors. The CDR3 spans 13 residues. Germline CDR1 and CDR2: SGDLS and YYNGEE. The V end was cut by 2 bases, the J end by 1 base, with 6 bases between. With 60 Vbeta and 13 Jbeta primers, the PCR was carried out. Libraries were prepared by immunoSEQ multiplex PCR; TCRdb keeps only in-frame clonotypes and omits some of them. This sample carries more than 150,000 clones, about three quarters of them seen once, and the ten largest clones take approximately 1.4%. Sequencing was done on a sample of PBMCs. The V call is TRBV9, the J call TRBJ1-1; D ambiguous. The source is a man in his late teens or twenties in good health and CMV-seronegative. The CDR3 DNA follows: TGTGCCAGCAGCGTTTTCCGGAACACTGAAGCTTTCTTT. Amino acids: CASSVFRNTEAFF.